Listed here are 5 T cell receptor beta chains from one sample, sequenced in a study of blood T cell repertoires in COVID-19. The data were produced by immunoSEQ multiplex PCR, yet TCRdb's version contains in-frame clones alone and is incomplete. The sample carries tens of thousands of clones, about four fifths recorded once. The material sequenced was peripheral blood. The receptors were sampled from a man in his fifties with active or convalescent COVID-19.

This clone was observed a handful of times. The CDR3 spells CASSLVEGTEAFF. The CDR3 DNA reads TGTGCCAGCAGCTTAGTAGAGGGCACTGAAGCTTTCTTT. The V gene is TRBV7-8, the J gene TRBJ1-1; no clear D. V lost 1 base to trimming and J lost 4 bases, with 7 bases between them. The CDR3 totals 13 residues. In germline, CDR1 is SGHVS, CDR2 FQNEAQ.

The chain combines TRBV5-5 with TRBJ1-1, with 7 bases aligning to TRBD1. The CDR3 consists of 13 residues. The junction had 4 bases not matched to a gene; V was cut back by 4 bases and J by 4 bases. Germline assignment: CDR1 SGHKS and CDR2 YYEKEE (reference sequence). For the CDR3, the DNA is TGTGCCAGCAGCACATCAGGGGGCACTGAAGCTTTCTTT. This sequence encodes CASSTSGGTEAFF. The full variable domain, its missing parts supplied by reference TRBV5-5 and TRBJ1-1, is DAGVTQSPTHLIKTRGQQVTLRCSPISGHKSVSWYQQVLGQGPQFIFQYYEKEERGRGNFPDRFSARQFPNYSSELNVNALLLGDSALYLCASSTSGGTEAFFGQGTRLTVV.

This clone was detected once. The chain links TRBV24-1 to TRBJ2-5, with a tentative D call TRBD2 (6 bases). Per the germline V gene, CDR1 is KGHDR and CDR2 is SFDVKD. The CDR3 consists of 13 residues. Trimming left V 4 bases short and J 5 bases short, with 10 bases between. The CDR3 DNA follows: TGTGCCACCAGTGACGGGGCGGGGGAGACCCAGTACTTC. This gives the protein CATSDGAGETQYF.

The chain recombines TRBV19 with TRBJ2-6; 7 nucleotides agree with TRBD2. This CDR3 has 17 residues. Losses at the gene ends were 3 bases for V and 2 bases for J; bases not matched to a gene: 7. Germline V gives CDR1 LNHDA, CDR2 SQIVND (reference sequence). The CDR3 region is CASSIPGRGPGANVLTF. The DNA of the CDR3 is TGTGCCAGTAGTATCCCAGGGAGGGGACCTGGGGCCAACGTCCTGACTTTC.

The chain is built from TRBV5-6 and TRBJ2-3; tentative D call: TRBD1 (6 bases). Trimming stripped 2 bases from V and 5 bases from J, with 12 bases between. The CDR3 covers 14 residues. In germline, CDR1 is SGHDT, CDR2 YYEEEE. The DNA of the CDR3 is TGTGCCAGCAGCTTTTCAGGGGTGGGAGATACGCAGTATTTT. It translates to CASSFSGVGDTQYF.